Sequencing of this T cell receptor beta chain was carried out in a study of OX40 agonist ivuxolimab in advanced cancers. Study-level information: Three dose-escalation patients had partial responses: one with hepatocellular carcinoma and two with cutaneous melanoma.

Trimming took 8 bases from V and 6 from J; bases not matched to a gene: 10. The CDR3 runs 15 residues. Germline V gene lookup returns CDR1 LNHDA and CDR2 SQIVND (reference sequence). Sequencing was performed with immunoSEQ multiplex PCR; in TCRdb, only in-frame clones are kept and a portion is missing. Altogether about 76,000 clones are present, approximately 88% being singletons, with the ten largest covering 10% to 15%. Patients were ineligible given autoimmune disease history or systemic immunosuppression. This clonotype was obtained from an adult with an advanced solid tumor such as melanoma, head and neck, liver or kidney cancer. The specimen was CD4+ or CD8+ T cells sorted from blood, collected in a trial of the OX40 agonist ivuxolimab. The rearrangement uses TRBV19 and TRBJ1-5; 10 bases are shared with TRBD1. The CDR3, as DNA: TGTGCCAGTGACGTGGGGACAGGGGCCGTTCAGCCCCAGCATTTT. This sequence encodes CASDVGTGAVQPQHF.